This T cell receptor beta chain emerged from a study of Tregs in tolerant kidney transplant recipients. After removal of 0 bases from V and 6 bases from J, the junction contained 4 bases not matched to a gene. The CDR3 runs to 15 residues. Germline CDR1 and CDR2: SGDLS and YYNGEE. The data were produced by immunoSEQ multiplex PCR, yet TCRdb's version contains in-frame clones alone and is incomplete. The top ten hold 0.46% of the sample, which has more than 75,000 clones, more than 85% seen once. Unstimulated regulatory T cells (CD4+CD25+CD127-), CD4+CD25- non-regulatory cells, CD4 and CD8 cells were FACS-sorted from thawed PBMCs.

The sample consisted of CD4+ T cells from blood, taken before the transplant. The receptor was derived from a human donor who received a combined kidney and bone marrow transplant. The gene calls are TRBV9 and TRBJ2-1; 9 bases are shared with TRBD2. CDR3 sequence: CASSVGGSGGNEQFF. CDR3 nucleotides: TGTGCCAGCAGCGTAGGGGGTAGCGGGGGCAATGAGCAGTTCTTC.